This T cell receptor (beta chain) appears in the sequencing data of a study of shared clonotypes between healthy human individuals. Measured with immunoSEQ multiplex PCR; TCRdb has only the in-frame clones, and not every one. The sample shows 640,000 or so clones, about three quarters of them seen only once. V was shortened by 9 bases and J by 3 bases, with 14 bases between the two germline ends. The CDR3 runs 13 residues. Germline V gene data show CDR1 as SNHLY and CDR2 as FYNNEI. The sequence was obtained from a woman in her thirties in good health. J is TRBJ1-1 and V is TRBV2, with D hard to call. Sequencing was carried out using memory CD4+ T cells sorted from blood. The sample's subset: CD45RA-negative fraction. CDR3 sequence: CARGGGSDTEAFF. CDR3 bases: TGTGCCAGGGGCGGAGGGAGCGACACTGAAGCTTTCTTT.